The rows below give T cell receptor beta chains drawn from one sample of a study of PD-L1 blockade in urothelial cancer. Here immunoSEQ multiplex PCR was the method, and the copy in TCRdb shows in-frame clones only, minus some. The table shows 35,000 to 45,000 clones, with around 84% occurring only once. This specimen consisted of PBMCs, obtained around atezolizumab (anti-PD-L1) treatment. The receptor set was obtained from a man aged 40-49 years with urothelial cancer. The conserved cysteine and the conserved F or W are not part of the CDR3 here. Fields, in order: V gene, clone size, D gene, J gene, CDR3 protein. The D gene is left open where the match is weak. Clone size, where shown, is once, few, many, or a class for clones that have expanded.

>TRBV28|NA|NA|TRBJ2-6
ASSPKGDLLFWGANVLT
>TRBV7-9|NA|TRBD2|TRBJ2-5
ASSSTSGGQETQY
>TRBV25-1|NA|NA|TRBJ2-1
ASSGPGLYNEQF
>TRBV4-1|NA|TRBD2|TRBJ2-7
ASSQWLAGEDQQY
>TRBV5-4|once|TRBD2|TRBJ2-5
ASSTGTSRETQY
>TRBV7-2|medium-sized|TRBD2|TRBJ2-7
ASSLTSTPREQY
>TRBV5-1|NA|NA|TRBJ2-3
ASRVVGSGHTDTQY
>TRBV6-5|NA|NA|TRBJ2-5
AVRRRTAQETQY
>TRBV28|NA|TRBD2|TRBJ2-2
ASGLAGETGELF
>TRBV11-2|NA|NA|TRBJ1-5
ASSPNPGGDQPQH
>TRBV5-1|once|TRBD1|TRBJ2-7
ASTQGEEQY
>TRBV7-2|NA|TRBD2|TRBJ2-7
ASSYGTSFNEQY
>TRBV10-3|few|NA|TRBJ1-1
AISEPGVAEAF
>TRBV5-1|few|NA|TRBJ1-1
ASSLGRTLNTEAF
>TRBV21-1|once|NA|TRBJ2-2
ASSKMTGGHGELF
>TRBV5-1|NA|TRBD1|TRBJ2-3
ASSPFPWRGTARSASTDTQY
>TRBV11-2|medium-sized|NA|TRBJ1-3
ASSAGLPGRGNTIY
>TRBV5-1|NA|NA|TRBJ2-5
ASRPGVQETQY
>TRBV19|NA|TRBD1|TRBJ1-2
ASSTSGTDFNYGYT
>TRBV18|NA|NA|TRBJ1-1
ASSPSVRRNTEAF
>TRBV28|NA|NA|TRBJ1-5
ASSLDSGSNQPQH
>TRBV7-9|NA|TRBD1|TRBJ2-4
ASSLRGQSKNIQY